This TCR beta chain derives from a study of cytomegalovirus exposure and HLA in healthy donors. Study-level results: When a later analysis was performed, an Asian-associated ancestry cluster reportedly had fewer N-insertions than the roughly 700-donor mean. Among the sequence variants, a highly shared cluster was likely an artifact of sequencing.

Notes on this clone: Its antigen remains unknown.

A multiplex PCR was run with 60 Vbeta primers and 13 Jbeta primers. Method: immunoSEQ multiplex PCR; TCRdb's copy keeps in-frame clones and lacks some. Of some 160,000 clones in the sample, approximately 81% were seen once. Between the trimmed V and J ends, which lost 2 bases and 4 bases, there was a span of 12 bases. The CDR3 runs to 14 residues. CDR1 and CDR2 (germline): SGHDT, YYEEEE. Sequencing was done on a sample of PBMCs. This chain links TRBV5-6 with TRBJ1-2; D is undetermined. The receptor was derived from a boy between 2 and 10 years old in good health and CMV-seronegative. This chain's CDR3 is CASSLGSLGYGYTF. The CDR3 region has the DNA TGTGCCAGCAGCTTAGGGAGTCTGGGCTATGGCTACACCTTC.